One sample yielded the 28 T cell receptor beta chains listed below, sequenced in a study of cytomegalovirus exposure and HLA in healthy donors. TCRdb keeps only in-frame clones here, not all; method: immunoSEQ multiplex PCR. The table lists roughly 60,000 clones, about 96% of them singletons. Sequences were obtained from PBMCs. These receptors all come from a man aged 18 to 29 in good health and CMV-seronegative.

The genes are TRBV11-2 and TRBJ1-2; 10 bases map to TRBD1. Per the germline V gene, CDR1 is SGHAT and CDR2 is FQNNGV. There are 17 residues in the CDR3. The J segment lost 4 bases and the V segment lost 0 bases, leaving 8 bases of the junction unmatched. The CDR3 loop reads CASSLEPRDRGGYGYTF. CDR3 nucleotide sequence: TGTGCCAGCAGCTTAGAGCCCCGGGACAGGGGAGGCTATGGCTACACCTTC.

The chain joins TRBV7-9 to TRBJ2-1; D might be TRBD1 (6 bases). This CDR3 region has 11 residues. Trimming stripped 6 bases from V and 9 bases from J, with 9 bases between. The germline CDR1 and CDR2 sequences are SEHNR and FQNEAQ (reference sequence). The CDR3 protein is CASSQGSEQFF. Here the CDR3 DNA reads TGTGCCAGCAGTCAGGGGAGTGAGCAGTTCTTC.

The chain uses TRBV18 and TRBJ2-4; the D gene is possibly TRBD2 (6 bases). This CDR3 contains 15 residues. Germline V gives CDR1 KGHSH, CDR2 LQKENI. Between the trimmed V and J ends, which lost 5 bases and 3 bases, there was a span of 14 bases. The CDR3 loop reads CASSSGLWDKNIQYF. CDR3 DNA: TGTGCCAGCTCATCGGGACTGTGGGACAAAAACATTCAGTACTTC.

This chain connects TRBV4-3 to TRBJ2-2; D might be TRBD2 (6 bases). Trimming took 1 base from V and 5 from J, leaving 17 bases between them. This CDR3 is built from 17 residues. CDR1 LGHNA and CDR2 YSLEER come from the germline V gene. The CDR3 loop reads CASSQVPGTDGTGELFF. The CDR3 DNA follows: TGCGCCAGCAGCCAAGTCCCGGGGACTGACGGAACCGGGGAGCTGTTTTTT.

The chain uses TRBV4-1 and TRBJ2-7; 10 bases fit TRBD2. There are 16 residues in the CDR3. With 4 bases clipped from V and 0 bases from J, the junction kept 6 bases outside the gene matches. Germline lookup yields CDR1 MGHRA and CDR2 YSYEKL. The CDR3, as DNA: TGCGCCAGCAGCCGACTGGGACTAGCGATCTCCTACGAGCAGTACTTC. It encodes CASSRLGLAISYEQYF.

The chain employs TRBV7-9 and TRBJ2-5; weak D call: TRBD2 (6 bases). Germline V gene sequence: CDR1 SEHNR, CDR2 FQNEAQ (reference sequence). The CDR3 contains 15 residues. Trimming took off 5 bases at V and 0 bases at J, with 13 bases between the two ends. CDR3 amino acids: CASSVSGIYQETQYF. CDR3 in DNA: TGTGCCAGCAGCGTTAGCGGAATCTACCAAGAGACCCAGTACTTC.

The chain is built from TRBV27 and TRBJ2-7, with 11 nucleotides matching TRBD2. Germline V CDR1 and CDR2: MNHEY, SMNVEV (reference sequence). There are 15 residues in the CDR3. J was trimmed by 5 bases and V by 5 bases; bases with no gene match: 8. CDR3 nucleotides: TGTGCCAGCAGTGATCCTAGCGGGAGGATCGACGAGCAGTACTTC. This translates into CASSDPSGRIDEQYF.

The V call is TRBV21-1, the J call TRBJ2-1; the tabulated D call, TRBD2, remains unverified against the DNA. TRBV21-1 is an annotated pseudogene. The CDR3 contains 16 residues. The CDR3 nucleotides are TGTGCCAGCAGCAAACGTTCTGGGCGGAGGTGCTATGAGCAGTTCTTC. Amino acids: CASSKRSGRRCYEQFF.

Note on this clone: The junction departs from germline at one end; a sequencing error may be responsible. The rearrangement joins TRBV7-7 to TRBJ2-1, with TRBD1 matching over 9 bases. From germline, CDR1 is SSHAT and CDR2 FNYEAQ (reference sequence). The CDR3 spans 15 residues. The CDR3 DNA follows: TGTGCTAGCAGCCCCGCCGGGACAGGGTACAATGAGCAGTTCTTC. This sequence encodes CASSPAGTGYNEQFF.

The rearrangement joins TRBV27 to TRBJ1-2; D remains ambiguous. The germline V gene encodes CDR1 MNHEY and CDR2 SMNVEV (reference sequence). The CDR3 is 14 amino acids. V was shortened by 3 bases and J by 6 bases, with 14 bases between the two germline ends. Here the CDR3 reads CASSLTGFLHGYTF. In DNA, the CDR3 is TGTGCCAGCAGTTTGACGGGTTTTTTGCATGGCTACACCTTC.

The chain has TRBV4-3 and TRBJ1-4, with TRBD1 matching over 9 bases. CDR3 length: 16 residues. The V gene end was trimmed by 4 bases and the J gene end by 4 bases; junction bases not matched to a gene: 7. Germline CDR1 LGHNA, CDR2 YSLEER. The CDR3 DNA reads TGCGCCAGCAGCCCTAGACAGGGGGGGGGTAATGAAAAACTGTTTTTT. Translating it yields CASSPRQGGGNEKLFF.

The J gene is TRBJ2-1, the V gene TRBV7-6, with D possibly TRBD2 on 6 matching bases. V was pared by 5 bases and J by 10 bases, with 15 bases between. Germline lookup yields CDR1 SGHVS and CDR2 FNYEAQ. This CDR3 has 13 residues. DNA for the CDR3: TGTGCCAGCAGCCCCAGCGGGCCCAGGGAGCAGTTCTTC. Its protein product is CASSPSGPREQFF.

This chain connects TRBV5-1 to TRBJ2-2, with D perhaps TRBD1 (5 bases). The CDR3 runs 14 residues. The germline gives CDR1 SGHRS, CDR2 YFSETQ. Trimming pared 8 bases from V and 4 bases from J, leaving 15 bases between. CDR3 DNA sequence: TGCGCCAGTGCTCCTCAGGGTTTCACCGGGGAGCTGTTTTTT. Its protein product is CASAPQGFTGELFF.

This chain joins TRBV6-1 and TRBJ2-1; the match to TRBD1 covers 9 bases. The V gene end was trimmed by 0 bases and the J gene end by 6 bases; junction bases not matched to a gene: 0. This CDR3 has 14 amino acids. Germline V gene data show CDR1 as MNHNS and CDR2 as SASEGT. Here the CDR3 DNA reads TGTGCCAGCAGTGAAGCGACAGGGGGCAATGAGCAGTTCTTC. The encoded protein is CASSEATGGNEQFF.

By proportion, this clone is medium-sized. The chain carries TRBV4-3 and TRBJ2-6; no clear D gene. V lost 1 base and J lost 1, with 5 bases in between. CDR1 LGHNA and CDR2 YSLEER come from the germline V gene. The CDR3 is made up of 15 amino acids. The CDR3 is CASSQGQSGANVLTF. For the CDR3, the DNA is TGCGCCAGCAGCCAAGGACAATCTGGGGCCAACGTCCTGACTTTC.

This sequence joins TRBV9 and TRBJ2-7, with TRBD2 identical over 7 bases. The germline CDR1 and CDR2 sequences are SGDLS and YYNGEE. V shed 0 bases, J shed 2 bases, and the junction held 5 bases outside the gene matches. CDR3 length: 15 amino acids. The DNA of the CDR3 is TGTGCCAGCAGCGTAGAGATCGGGGGGACCTACGAGCAGTACTTC. It codes for CASSVEIGGTYEQYF.

Turning to this clone: Relative to the germline gene, one junction end is altered; a read error may explain this. The chain joins TRBV4-1 to TRBJ1-2; D might be TRBD1 (5 bases). This CDR3 spans 13 amino acids. Looked up from germline, CDR1 is MGHRA and CDR2 is YSYEKL. CDR3 in DNA: TGCGCCAGCAGCCAAGATCGAGTGGCAGGGTGCGTCTTC. Translating gives CASSQDRVAGCVF.

The rearrangement uses TRBV7-9 and TRBJ2-7; no clear D gene. CDR3 length: 11 residues. Trimming took 4 bases from V and 3 from J, leaving 4 bases between them. The germline V gene has CDR1 SEHNR and CDR2 FQNEAQ (reference sequence). The CDR3 loop is CASSSHYEQYF. In DNA, the CDR3 is TGTGCCAGCAGCTCCCACTACGAGCAGTACTTC.

V and J are TRBV18 and TRBJ2-7, with TRBD2 matching 8 bases. This CDR3 is built from 14 residues. Germline CDR1 is KGHSH and CDR2 is LQKENI. J lost 4 bases, V lost 0 bases, and 2 bases had no gene match. The CDR3 region is CASSPPAGGYEQYF. The CDR3 DNA is TGTGCCAGCTCACCACCTGCGGGGGGTTACGAGCAGTACTTC.

This sequence joins TRBV11-3 and TRBJ2-5; TRBD2 matches at 7 bases. The CDR3 spans 14 residues. V lost 4 bases to trimming and J lost 4 bases; unmatched junction nucleotides: 6. The germline gives CDR1 SGHNT, CDR2 YENEEA. Written as DNA, the CDR3 is TGTGCCAGCAGCTGCGGACTAGTGACAGAGACCCAGTACTTC. Protein: CASSCGLVTETQYF.

The chain is built from TRBV28 and TRBJ1-2; 8 bases are a match to TRBD1. V was clipped by 6 bases and J by 0 bases; unmatched bases: 12. CDR3 size: 17 residues. Germline-derived CDR1 and CDR2 are MDHEN and SYDVKM. The CDR3 region is CASRNWDRSTPNYGYTF. CDR3 sequence (DNA): TGTGCCAGCAGGAATTGGGACAGGAGCACGCCTAACTATGGCTACACCTTC.

The chain carries TRBV6-1 and TRBJ2-3; possibly TRBD1 for D (6 bases). The CDR3 spans 15 residues. V was cut by 3 bases and J by 3 bases, with 13 bases left in between. The V gene's germline CDR1 is MNHNS and CDR2 SASEGT. CDR3 sequence: CASSDWGLRTDTQYF. CDR3 nucleotide sequence: TGTGCCAGCAGTGATTGGGGGCTCAGGACAGATACGCAGTATTTT.

This rearrangement joins TRBV27 to TRBJ2-7; 14 positions match TRBD2. V lost 3 bases and J lost 3; bases outside the gene matches: 7. The CDR3 loop spans 17 amino acids. Germline loops: CDR1 MNHEY, CDR2 SMNVEV (reference sequence). CDR3 protein: CASSFLTSGRGIYEQYF. DNA for the CDR3: TGTGCCAGCAGTTTCTTGACTAGCGGGAGGGGAATCTACGAGCAGTACTTC.

A single count supports this clone. The V and J genes are TRBV5-1 and TRBJ2-4, with D possibly TRBD1 on 6 matching bases. Germline CDR1 SGHRS, CDR2 YFSETQ. CDR3 length: 16 residues. V gave up 4 bases and J gave up 0 bases, with 14 bases separating them. Written as DNA, the CDR3 is TGCGCCAGCAGCCCTGGACAGAGACTAGCCAAAAACATTCAGTACTTC. Its protein product is CASSPGQRLAKNIQYF.

V usage is TRBV7-8 and J usage is TRBJ2-7; tentatively, D is TRBD2 (6 bases). CDR3 length: 14 residues. Germline CDR1 reads SGHVS; CDR2 reads FQNEAQ. V was pared by 3 bases and J by 5 bases, with 14 bases between. Here the CDR3 reads CASSLEGRWDEQYF. CDR3 nucleotides: TGTGCCAGCAGCTTGGAGGGGCGCTGGGACGAGCAGTACTTC.

The CDR3 DNA sequence: TGTGCCAGCAGAGGTTTAGCGGGAGCGTCCGGGGAGCTGTTTTTT. Its protein is CASRGLAGASGELFF. V gene TRBV2 combines with J gene TRBJ2-2; 9 nucleotides align to TRBD2. The CDR3 sequence is 15 residues long. The junction had 8 bases not matched to a gene; V was cut back by 6 bases and J by 6 bases. The germline V gene has CDR1 SNHLY and CDR2 FYNNEI.

The chain joins TRBV4-1 to TRBJ2-5, with 7 bases lining up with TRBD2. The CDR3 is 16 amino acids. Germline V CDR1 and CDR2: MGHRA, YSYEKL. The ends lost 4 bases at V and 5 bases at J; junction bases unmatched: 13. The CDR3 protein is CASSPLVAGVGETQYF. Here the CDR3 DNA reads TGCGCCAGCAGCCCGCTCGTGGCGGGAGTCGGGGAGACCCAGTACTTC.

This rearrangement joins TRBV29-1 to TRBJ2-1, with 9 bases identical to TRBD1. The CDR3 runs to 15 residues. Germline lookup yields CDR1 SQVTM and CDR2 ANQGSEA. Trimming at V came to 5 bases and at J to 5 bases, leaving 10 bases not matched to a gene. DNA for the CDR3: TGCAGCGTTTACAAAATAGGACAGGGGAACAATGAGCAGTTCTTC. Translating gives CSVYKIGQGNNEQFF.